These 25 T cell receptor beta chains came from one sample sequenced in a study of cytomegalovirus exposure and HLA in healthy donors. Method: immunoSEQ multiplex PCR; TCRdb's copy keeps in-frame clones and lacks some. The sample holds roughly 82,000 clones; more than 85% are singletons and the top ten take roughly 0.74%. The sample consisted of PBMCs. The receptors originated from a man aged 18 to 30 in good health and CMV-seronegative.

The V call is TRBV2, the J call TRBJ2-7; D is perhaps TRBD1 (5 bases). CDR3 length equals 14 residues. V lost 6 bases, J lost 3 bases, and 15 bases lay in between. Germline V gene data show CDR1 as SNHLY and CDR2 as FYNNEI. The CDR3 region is CASRVPGKDYEQYF. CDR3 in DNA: TGTGCCAGCAGGGTCCCAGGGAAGGACTACGAGCAGTACTTC.

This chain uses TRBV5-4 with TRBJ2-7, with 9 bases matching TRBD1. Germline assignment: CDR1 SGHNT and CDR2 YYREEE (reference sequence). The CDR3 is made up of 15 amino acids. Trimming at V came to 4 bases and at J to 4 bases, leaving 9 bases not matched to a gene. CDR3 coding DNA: TGTGCCAGCAGCCTATCCGGGACAGGGATGTACGAGCAGTACTTC. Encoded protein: CASSLSGTGMYEQYF.

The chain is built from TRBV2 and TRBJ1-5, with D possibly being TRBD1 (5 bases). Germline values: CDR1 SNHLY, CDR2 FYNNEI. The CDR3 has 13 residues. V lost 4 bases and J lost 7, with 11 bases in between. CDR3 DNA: TGTGCCAGCAGTGCAGGGCAGGGACAGCCCCAGCATTTT. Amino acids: CASSAGQGQPQHF.

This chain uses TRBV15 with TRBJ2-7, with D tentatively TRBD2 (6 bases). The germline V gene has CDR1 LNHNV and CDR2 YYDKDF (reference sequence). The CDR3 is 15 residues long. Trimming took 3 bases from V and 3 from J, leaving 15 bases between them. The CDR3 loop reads CATSSRRDSSYEQYF. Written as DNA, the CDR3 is TGTGCCACCAGCAGCCGCCGGGACTCAAGCTACGAGCAGTACTTC. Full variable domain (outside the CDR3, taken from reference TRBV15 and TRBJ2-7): DAMVIQNPRYQVTQFGKPVTLSCSQTLNHNVMYWYQQKSSQAPKLLFHYYDKDFNNEADTPDNFQSRRPNTSFCFLDIRSPGLGDTAMYLCATSSRRDSSYEQYFGPGTRLTVT.

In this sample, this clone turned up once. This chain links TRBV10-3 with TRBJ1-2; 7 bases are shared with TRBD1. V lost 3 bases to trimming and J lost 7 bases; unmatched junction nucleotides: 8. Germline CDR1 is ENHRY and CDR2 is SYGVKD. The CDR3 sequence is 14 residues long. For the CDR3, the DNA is TGTGCCATCAGTGAACAACAGGGGTTGGGTGGCTACACCTTC. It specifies CAISEQQGLGGYTF.

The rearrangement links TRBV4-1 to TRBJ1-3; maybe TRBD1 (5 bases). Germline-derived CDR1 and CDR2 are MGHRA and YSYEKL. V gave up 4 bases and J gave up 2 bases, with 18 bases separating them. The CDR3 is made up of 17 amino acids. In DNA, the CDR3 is TGCGCCAGCAGCCGGGGCGGAATCGTAGCGGCTGGAAACACCATATATTTT. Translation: CASSRGGIVAAGNTIYF.

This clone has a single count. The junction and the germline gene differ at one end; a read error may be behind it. This chain's CDR3 is CASSLASGGTYEQYF. In DNA form, the CDR3 reads TGTGCTAGCAGCTTGGCTAGCGGGGGTACCTACGAGCAGTACTTC. The J gene is TRBJ2-7, the V gene TRBV7-7; TRBD2 agrees at 10 bases. CDR1 and CDR2 (germline): SSHAT, FNYEAQ (reference sequence). CDR3 length: 15 amino acids.

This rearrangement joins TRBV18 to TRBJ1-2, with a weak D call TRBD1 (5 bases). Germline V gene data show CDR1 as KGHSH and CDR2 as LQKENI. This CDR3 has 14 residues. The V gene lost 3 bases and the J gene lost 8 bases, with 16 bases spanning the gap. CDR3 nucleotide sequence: TGTGCCAGCTCACCGCGACAGCCAAACGGGGGCTACACCTTC. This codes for CASSPRQPNGGYTF.

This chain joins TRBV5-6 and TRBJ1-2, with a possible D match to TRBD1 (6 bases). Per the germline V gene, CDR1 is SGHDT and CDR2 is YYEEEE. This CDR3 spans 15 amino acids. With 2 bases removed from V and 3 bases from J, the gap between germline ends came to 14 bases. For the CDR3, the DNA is TGTGCCAGCAGCTTCGTGACAGGTGGTTACTATGGCTACACCTTC. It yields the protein CASSFVTGGYYGYTF.

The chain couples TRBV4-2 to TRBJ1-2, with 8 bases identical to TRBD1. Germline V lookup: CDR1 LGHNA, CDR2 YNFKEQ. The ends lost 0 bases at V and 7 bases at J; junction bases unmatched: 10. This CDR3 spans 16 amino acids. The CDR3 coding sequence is TGTGCCAGCAGCCAAGATCCAGGGACAGGCCGGAGTGGCTACACCTTC. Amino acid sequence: CASSQDPGTGRSGYTF.

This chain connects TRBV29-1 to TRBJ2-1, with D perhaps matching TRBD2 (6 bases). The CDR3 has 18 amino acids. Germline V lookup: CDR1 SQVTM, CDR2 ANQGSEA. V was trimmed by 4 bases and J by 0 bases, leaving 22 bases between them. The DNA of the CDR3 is TGCAGCGTTGCTGGAACGGAGGGGCCTACAAGCTCCTACAATGAGCAGTTCTTC. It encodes CSVAGTEGPTSSYNEQFF.

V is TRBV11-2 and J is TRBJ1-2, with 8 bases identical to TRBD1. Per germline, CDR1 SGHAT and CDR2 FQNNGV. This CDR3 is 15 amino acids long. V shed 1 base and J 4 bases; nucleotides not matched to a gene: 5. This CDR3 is CASSLAGTGPYGYTF. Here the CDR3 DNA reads TGTGCCAGCAGCTTAGCCGGGACAGGCCCCTATGGCTACACCTTC.

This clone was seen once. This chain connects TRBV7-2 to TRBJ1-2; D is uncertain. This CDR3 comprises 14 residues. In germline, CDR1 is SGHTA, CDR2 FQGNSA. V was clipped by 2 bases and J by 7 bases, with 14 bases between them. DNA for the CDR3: TGTGCCAGCAGCTTACCCGGGATACCTCTTGGCTACACCTTC. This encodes CASSLPGIPLGYTF.

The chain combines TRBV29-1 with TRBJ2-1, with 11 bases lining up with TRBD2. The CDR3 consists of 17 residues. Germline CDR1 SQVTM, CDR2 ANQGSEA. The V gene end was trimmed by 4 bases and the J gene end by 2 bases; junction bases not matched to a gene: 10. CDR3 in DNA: TGCAGCGTTGGACGGCTAGCGGGGGGTTCGACCTACAATGAGCAGTTCTTC. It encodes CSVGRLAGGSTYNEQFF.

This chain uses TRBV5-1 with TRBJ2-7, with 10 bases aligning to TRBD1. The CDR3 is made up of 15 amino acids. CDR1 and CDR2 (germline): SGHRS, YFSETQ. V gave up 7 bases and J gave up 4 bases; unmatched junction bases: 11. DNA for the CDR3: TGCGCCAGCTCTACCCCCGGGACAGGGGCGTACGAGCAGTACTTC. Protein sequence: CASSTPGTGAYEQYF. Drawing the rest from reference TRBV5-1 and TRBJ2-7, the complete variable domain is KAGVTQTPRYLIKTRGQQVTLSCSPISGHRSVSWYQQTPGQGLQFLFEYFSETQRNKGNFPGRFSGRQFSNSRSEMNVSTLELGDSALYLCASSTPGTGAYEQYFGPGTRLTVT.

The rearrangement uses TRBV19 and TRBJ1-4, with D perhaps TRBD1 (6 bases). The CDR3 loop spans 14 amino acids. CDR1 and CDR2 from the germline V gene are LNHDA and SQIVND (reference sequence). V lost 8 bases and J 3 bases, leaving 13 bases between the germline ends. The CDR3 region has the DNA TGTGCCAGTCGTACCGGGACACCTAATGAAAAACTGTTTTTT. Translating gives CASRTGTPNEKLFF.

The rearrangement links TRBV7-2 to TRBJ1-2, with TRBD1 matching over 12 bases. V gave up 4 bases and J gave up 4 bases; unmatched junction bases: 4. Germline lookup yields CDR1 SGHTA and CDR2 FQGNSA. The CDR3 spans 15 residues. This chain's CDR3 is CASSSGTGGSYGYTF. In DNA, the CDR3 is TGTGCCAGCAGCTCCGGGACAGGGGGCTCCTATGGCTACACCTTC.

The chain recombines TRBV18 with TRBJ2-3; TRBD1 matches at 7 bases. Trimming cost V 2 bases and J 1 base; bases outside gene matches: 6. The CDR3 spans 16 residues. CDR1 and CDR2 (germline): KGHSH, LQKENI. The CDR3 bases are TGTGCCAGCTCACCAGACAGGGTCGATGGCACAGATACGCAGTATTTT. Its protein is CASSPDRVDGTDTQYF.

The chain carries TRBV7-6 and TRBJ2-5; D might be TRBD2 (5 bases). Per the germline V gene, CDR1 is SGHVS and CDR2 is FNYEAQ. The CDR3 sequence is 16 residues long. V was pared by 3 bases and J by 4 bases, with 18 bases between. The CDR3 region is CASSLLRPAGGETQYF. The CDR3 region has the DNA TGTGCCAGCAGCTTGTTAAGACCAGCCGGAGGAGAGACCCAGTACTTC.

CDR3 amino acids: CAWNGHRESSPLHF. CDR3 sequence (DNA): TGTGCCTGGAATGGACACAGGGAGAGTTCACCCCTCCACTTT. The V gene is TRBV30, the J gene TRBJ1-6; TRBD1 might be the D (6 bases). The germline gives CDR1 GTSNPN, CDR2 SVGIG (reference sequence). V was clipped by 4 bases and J by 9 bases, with 16 bases between them. This CDR3 region has 14 residues.

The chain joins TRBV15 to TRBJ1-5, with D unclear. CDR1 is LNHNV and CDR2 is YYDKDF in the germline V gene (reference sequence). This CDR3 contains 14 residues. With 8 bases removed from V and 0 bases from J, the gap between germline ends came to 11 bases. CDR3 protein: CATGHLHSNQPQHF. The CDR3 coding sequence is TGTGCCACCGGCCATCTTCATAGCAATCAGCCCCAGCATTTT.

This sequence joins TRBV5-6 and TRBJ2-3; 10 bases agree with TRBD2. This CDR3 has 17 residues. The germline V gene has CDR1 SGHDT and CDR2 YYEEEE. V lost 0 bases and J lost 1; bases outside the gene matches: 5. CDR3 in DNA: TGTGCCAGCAGCTTGGGAGAGGGGACTAGCGGCACAGATACGCAGTATTTT. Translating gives CASSLGEGTSGTDTQYF.

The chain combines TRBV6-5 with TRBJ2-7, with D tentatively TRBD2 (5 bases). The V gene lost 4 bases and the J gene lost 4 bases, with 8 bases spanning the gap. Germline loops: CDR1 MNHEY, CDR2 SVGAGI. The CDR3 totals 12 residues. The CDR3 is CASSSRGYEQYF. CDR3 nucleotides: TGTGCCAGCAGTTCCCGCGGGTACGAGCAGTACTTC.

This CDR3 reads CASSEAASPDTQYF. For the CDR3, the DNA is TGCGCCAGCAGTGAGGCTGCTAGCCCAGATACGCAGTATTTT. The rearrangement joins TRBV10-2 to TRBJ2-3; a weak D match, TRBD2 (5 bases). The germline V gene has CDR1 WSHSY and CDR2 SAAADI. CDR3 size: 14 residues. Trimming took off 2 bases at V and 4 bases at J, with 10 bases between the two ends.

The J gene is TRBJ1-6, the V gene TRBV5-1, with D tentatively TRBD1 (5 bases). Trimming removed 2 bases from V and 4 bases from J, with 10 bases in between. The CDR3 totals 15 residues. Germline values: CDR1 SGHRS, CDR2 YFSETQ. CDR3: CASSLMTDYNSPLHF. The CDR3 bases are TGCGCCAGCAGCTTAATGACAGATTATAATTCACCCCTCCACTTT.